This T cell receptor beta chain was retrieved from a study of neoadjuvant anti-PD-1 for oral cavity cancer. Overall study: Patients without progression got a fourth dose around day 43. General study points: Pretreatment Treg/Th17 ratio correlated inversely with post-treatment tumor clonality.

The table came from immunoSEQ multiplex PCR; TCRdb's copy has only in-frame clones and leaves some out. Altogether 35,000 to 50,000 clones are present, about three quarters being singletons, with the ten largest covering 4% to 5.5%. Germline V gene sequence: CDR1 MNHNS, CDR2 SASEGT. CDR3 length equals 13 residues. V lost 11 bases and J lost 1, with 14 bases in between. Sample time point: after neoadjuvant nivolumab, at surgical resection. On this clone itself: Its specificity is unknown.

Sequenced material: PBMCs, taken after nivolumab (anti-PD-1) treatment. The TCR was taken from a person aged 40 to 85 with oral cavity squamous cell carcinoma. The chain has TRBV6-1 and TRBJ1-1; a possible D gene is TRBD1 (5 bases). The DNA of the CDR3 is TGTGCCGGACTACTAACAGGGAACACTGAAGCTTTCTTT. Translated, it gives CAGLLTGNTEAFF.